This T cell receptor (beta chain) came from a study of CD8+CD57+ T cells in acquired aplastic anemia. As for the study in general: Sorted CD4+ and CD8+ cells yielded roughly 3.4 ug of DNA on average.

Germline loops: CDR1 SEHNR, CDR2 FQNEAQ (reference sequence). Trimming left V 5 bases short and J 0 bases short, with 7 bases between. This CDR3 has 13 residues. Profiles of TCR beta VDJ and CDR3 were generated from a genomic DNA template. Via MiXCR, TCRdb re-called the reads, giving one row per CDR3 protein. The sample consists of about 220,000 distinct CDR3 sequences, roughly 35% of them appearing once. Material for sequencing was sorted CD4+, CD8+, or CD8+CD57+ T cells (not recorded which) from PBMCs. V is TRBV7-9 and J is TRBJ1-2; unclear D gene. The source is a human donor in good health, serving as a control. The CDR3 sequence is CASSPCANYGYTF. CDR3 nucleotides: TGTGCCAGCAGCCCATGTGCTAACTATGGCTACACCTTC.